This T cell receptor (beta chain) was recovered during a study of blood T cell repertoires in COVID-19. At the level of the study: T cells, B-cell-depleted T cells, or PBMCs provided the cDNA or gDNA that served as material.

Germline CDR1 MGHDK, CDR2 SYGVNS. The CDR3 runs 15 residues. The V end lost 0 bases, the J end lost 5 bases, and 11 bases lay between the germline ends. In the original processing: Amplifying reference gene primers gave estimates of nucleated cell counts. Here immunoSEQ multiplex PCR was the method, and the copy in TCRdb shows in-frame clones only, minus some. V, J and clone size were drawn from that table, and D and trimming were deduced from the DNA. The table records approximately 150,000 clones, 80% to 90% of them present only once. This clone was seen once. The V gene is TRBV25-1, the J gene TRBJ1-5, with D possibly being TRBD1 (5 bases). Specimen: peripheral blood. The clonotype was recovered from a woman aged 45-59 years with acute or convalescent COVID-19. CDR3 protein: CASSEYGGSHQPQHF. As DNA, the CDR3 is TGTGCCAGCAGTGAATACGGGGGGTCCCATCAGCCCCAGCATTTT.